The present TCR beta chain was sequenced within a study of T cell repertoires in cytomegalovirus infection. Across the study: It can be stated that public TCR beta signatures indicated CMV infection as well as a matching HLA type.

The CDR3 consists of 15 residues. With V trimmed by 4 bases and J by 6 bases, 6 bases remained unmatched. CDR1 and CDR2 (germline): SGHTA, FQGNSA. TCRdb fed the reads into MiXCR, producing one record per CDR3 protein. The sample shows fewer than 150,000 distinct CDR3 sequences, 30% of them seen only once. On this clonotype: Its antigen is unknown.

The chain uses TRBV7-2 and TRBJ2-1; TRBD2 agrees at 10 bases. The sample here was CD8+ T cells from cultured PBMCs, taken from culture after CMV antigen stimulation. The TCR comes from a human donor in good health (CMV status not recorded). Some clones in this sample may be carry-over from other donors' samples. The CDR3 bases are TGTGCCAGCAGCTGGGCAGTAGCGGGGGGCAATGAGCAGTTCTTC. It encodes CASSWAVAGGNEQFF.